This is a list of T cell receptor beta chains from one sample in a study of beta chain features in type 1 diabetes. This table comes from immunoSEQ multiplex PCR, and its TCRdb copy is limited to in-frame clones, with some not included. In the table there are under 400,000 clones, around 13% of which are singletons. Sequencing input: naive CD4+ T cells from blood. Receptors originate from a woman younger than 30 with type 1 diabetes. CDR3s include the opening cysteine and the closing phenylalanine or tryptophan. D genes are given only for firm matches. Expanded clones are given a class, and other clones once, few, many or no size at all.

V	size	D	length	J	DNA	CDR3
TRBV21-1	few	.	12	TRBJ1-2	TGTGCCAGCAGCAGCACAGGGTACGGCTACACCTTC	CASSSTGYGYTF
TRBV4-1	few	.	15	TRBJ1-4	TGCGCCAGCAGCCAAGATTCCGGGACATCGGAAAAACTGTTTTTT	CASSQDSGTSEKLFF
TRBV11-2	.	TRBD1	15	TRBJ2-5	TGTGCCAGCAGCTTCACAGGGGGCAGAGGGGAGACCCAGTACTTC	CASSFTGGRGETQYF
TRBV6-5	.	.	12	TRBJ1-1	TGTGCCAGCAGACACAGGGACACTGAAGCTTTCTTT	CASRHRDTEAFF
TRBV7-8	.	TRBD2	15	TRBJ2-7	TGTGCCAGCAGCCCGAGCGGGGGGCGCTCCTACGAGCAGTACTTC	CASSPSGGRSYEQYF
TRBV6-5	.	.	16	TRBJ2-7	TGTGCCAGCAGTTACTCGTCTCTTCGGGTCGGGTACGAGCAGTACTTC	CASSYSSLRVGYEQYF
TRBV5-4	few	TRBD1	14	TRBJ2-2	TGTGCCAGCAGGGGACAGGGGAACACCGGGGAGCTGTTTTTT	CASRGQGNTGELFF
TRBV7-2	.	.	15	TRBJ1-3	TGTGCCAGCAGCTTACTGGGCTACTCTGGAAACACCATATATTTT	CASSLLGYSGNTIYF
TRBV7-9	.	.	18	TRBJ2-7	TGTGCCAGCAGCGGTCTTCGGATTGGTAGAGGGAACTCCTACGAGCAGTACTTC	CASSGLRIGRGNSYEQYF
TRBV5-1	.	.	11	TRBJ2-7	TGCGCCAGCCGGAGTACCTACGAGCAGTACTTC	CASRSTYEQYF
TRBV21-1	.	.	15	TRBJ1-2	TGTGCCAGCAGCAAACAGTGTCCAGAACTAAAAGGCTACACCTTC	CASSKQCPELKGYTF
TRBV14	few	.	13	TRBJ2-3	TGTGCCAGCAGCGTTCGCGGGGCAGATACGCAGTATTTT	CASSVRGADTQYF
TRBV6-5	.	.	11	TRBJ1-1	TGTGCCAGCAGTTCGGAGGGTGGGTCTTTCTTT	CASSSEGGSFF
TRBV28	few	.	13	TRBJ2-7	TGTGCCAGCAGTTTAGATAATGCGGGGGAGCAGTACTTC	CASSLDNAGEQYF
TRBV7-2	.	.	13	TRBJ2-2	TGTGCCAGCAGGACCGACGGGGTCGGGGAGCTGTTTTTT	CASRTDGVGELFF
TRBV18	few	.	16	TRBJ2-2	TGTGCCAGCTCACACCCAGGGTGGGCGAGGACCGGGGAGCTGTTTTTT	CASSHPGWARTGELFF
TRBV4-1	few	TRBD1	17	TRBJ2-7	TGCGCCAGCAGCCAGGGGATCCGGGACAGGGGGTCCTACGAGCAGTACTTC	CASSQGIRDRGSYEQYF
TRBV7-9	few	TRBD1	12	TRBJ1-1	TGTGCCAGCAGCCCCCAGGACAGGGAAGCTTTCTTT	CASSPQDREAFF
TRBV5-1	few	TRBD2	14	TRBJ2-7	TGCGCCAGCAGCTTGATTTTGGCGGGAGGCGAGCAGTACTTC	CASSLILAGGEQYF
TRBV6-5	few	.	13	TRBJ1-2	TGTGCCAGCAGTTACGGACATGTTGGTGGCTACACCTTC	CASSYGHVGGYTF
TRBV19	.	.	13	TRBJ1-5	TGTGCCAGTGCATGGGGGGGCAATCAGCCCCAGCATTTT	CASAWGGNQPQHF
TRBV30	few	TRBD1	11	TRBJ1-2	TGTGCCAGGGACAGGGGGCCTGGCTACACCTTC	CARDRGPGYTF
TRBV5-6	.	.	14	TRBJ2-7	TGTGCCAGCAGACGGGACTCATCGGACTACGAGCAGTACTTC	CASRRDSSDYEQYF
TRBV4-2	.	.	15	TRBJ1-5	TGTGCCAGCAGCCAACCGACAACCGGCAATCAGCCCCAGCATTTT	CASSQPTTGNQPQHF
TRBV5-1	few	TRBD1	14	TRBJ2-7	TGCGCCAGCAGCTTCGGGACAGGGTTCTACGAGCAGTACTTC	CASSFGTGFYEQYF
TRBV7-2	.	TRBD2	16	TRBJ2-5	TGTGCCAGCAGCTCCCGACTAGCGGGAGGGCCAGAGACCCAGTACTTC	CASSSRLAGGPETQYF
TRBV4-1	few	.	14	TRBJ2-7	TGCGCCAGCAGCCAACCTACCAGGGGCAACGAGCAGTACTTC	CASSQPTRGNEQYF